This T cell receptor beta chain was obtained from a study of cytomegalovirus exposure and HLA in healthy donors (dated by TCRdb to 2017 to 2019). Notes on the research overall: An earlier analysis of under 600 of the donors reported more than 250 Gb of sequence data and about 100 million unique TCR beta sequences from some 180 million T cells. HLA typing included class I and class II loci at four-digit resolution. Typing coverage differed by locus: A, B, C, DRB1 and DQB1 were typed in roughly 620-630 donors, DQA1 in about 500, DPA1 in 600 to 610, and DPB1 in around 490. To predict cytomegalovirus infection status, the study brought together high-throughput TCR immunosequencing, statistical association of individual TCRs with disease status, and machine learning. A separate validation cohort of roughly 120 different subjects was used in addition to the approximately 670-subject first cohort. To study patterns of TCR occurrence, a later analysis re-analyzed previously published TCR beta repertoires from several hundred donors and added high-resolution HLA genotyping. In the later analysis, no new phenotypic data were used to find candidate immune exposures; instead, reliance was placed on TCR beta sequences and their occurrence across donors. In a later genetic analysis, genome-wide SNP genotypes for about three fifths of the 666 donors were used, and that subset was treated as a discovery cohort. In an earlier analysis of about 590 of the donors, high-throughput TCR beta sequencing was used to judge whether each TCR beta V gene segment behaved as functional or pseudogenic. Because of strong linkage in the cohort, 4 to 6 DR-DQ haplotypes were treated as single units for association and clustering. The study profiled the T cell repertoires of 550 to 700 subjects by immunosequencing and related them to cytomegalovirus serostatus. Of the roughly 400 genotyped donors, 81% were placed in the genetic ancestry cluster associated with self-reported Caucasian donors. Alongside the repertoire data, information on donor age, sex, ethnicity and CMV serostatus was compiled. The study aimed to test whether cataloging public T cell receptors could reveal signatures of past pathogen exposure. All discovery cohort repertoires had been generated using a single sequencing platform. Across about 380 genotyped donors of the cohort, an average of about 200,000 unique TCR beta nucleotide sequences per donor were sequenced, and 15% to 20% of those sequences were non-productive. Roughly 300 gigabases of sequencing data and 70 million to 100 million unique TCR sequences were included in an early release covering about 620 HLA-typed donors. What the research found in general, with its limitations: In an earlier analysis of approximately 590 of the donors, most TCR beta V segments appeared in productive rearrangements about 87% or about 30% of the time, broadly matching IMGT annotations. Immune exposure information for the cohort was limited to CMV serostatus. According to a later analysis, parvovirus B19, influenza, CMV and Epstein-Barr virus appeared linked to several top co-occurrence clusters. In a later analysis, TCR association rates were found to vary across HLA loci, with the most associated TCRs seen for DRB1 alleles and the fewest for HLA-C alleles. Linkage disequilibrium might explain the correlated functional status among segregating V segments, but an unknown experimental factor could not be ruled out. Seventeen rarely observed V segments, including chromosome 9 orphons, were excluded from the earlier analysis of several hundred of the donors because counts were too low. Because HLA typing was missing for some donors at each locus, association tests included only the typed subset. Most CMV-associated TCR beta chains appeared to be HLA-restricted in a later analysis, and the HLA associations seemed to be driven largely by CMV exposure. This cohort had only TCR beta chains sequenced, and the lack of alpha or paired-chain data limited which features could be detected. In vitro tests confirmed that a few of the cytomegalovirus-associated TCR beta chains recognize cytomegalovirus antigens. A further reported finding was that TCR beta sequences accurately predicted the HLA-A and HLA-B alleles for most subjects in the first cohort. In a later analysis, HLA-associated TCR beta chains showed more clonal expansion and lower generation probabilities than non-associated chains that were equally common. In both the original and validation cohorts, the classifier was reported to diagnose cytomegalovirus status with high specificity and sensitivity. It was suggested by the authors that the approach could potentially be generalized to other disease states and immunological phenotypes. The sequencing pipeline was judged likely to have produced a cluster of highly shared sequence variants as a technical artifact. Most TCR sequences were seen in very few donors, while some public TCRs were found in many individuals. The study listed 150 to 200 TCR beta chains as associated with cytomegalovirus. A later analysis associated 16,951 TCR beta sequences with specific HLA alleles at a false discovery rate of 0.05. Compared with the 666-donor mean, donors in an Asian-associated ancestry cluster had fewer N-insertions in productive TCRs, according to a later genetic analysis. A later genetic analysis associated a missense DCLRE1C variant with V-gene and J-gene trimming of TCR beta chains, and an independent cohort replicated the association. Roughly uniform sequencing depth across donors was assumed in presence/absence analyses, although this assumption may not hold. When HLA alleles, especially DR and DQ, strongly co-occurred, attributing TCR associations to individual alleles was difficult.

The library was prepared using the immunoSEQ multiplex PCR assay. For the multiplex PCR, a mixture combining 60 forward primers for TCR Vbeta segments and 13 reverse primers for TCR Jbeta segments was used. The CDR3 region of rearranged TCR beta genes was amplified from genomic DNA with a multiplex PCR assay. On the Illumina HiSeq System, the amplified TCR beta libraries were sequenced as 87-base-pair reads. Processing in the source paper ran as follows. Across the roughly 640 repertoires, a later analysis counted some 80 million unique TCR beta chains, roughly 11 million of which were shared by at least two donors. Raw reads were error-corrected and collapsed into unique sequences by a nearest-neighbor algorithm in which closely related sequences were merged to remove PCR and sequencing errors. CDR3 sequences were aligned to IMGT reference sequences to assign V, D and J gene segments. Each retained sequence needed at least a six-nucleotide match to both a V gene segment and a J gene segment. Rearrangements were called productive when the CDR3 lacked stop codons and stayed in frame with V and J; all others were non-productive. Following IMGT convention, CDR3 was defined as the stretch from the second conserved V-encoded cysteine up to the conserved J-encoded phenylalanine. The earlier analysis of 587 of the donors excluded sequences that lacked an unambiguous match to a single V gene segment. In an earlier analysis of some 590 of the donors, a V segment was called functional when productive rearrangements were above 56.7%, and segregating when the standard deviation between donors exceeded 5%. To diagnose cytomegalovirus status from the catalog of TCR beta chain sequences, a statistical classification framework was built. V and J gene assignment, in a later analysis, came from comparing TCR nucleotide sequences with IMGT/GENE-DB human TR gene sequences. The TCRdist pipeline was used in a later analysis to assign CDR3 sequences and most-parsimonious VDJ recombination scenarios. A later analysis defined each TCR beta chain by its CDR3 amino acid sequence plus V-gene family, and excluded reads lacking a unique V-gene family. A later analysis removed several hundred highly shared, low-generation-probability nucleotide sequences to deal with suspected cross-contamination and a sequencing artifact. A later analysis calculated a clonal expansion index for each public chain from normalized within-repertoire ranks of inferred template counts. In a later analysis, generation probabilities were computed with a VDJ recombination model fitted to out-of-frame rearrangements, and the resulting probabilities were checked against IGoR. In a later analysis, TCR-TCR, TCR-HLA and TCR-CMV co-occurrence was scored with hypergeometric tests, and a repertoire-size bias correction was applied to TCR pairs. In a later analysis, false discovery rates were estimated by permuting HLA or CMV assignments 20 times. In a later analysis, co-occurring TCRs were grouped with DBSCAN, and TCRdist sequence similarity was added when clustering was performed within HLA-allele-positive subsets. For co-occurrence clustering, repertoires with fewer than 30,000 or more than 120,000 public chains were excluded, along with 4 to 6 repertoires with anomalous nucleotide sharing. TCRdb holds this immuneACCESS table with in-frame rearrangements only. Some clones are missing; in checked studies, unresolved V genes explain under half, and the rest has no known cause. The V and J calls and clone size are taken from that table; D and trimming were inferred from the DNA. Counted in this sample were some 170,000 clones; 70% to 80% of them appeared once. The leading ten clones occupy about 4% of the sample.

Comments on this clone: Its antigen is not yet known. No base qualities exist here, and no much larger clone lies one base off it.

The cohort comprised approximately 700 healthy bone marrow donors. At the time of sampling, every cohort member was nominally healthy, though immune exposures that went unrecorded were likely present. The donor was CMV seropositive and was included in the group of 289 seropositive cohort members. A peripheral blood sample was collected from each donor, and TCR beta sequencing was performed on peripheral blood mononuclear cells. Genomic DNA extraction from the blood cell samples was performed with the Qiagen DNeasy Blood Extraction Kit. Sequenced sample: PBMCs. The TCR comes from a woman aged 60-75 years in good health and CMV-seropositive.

The CDR3 corresponds to CASRLSREVTDTQYF. The nucleotides read TGTGCCAGCAGGCTAAGCAGGGAAGTCACAGATACGCAGTATTTT. The chain is assembled from TRBV6-6 and TRBJ2-3; TRBD1 is a weak D gene call, 5 bases matching. The junction shows trimming of 6 bases on V and 2 bases on J, plus 15 bases between the germline ends. From a lookup of the germline V gene (reference sequence), CDR1 and CDR2 are MNHNY and SVGAGI. The CDR3 runs 15 amino acids, cysteine and phenylalanine included. This entry keeps only the CDR3 DNA: 45 bases, framed from base 1.